The next 8 T cell receptor beta chains were all read from a single sample in a study of T cells in narcolepsy. Profiling relied on immunoSEQ multiplex PCR, and the TCRdb table lists in-frame clones only, not all of them. The sample has about 33,000 clones; 75% to 90% are singletons. Specimen: CD45RA- memory CD4+ T cells from PBMCs. The receptors come from a human donor with narcolepsy.

This clone was counted a few times. The gene calls are TRBV27 and TRBJ2-7, with D possibly being TRBD2 (6 bases). Germline CDR1 reads MNHEY; CDR2 reads SMNVEV (reference sequence). The length of the CDR3 is 15 residues. Deletions cut 5 bases from V and 2 bases from J, with 16 bases between. The CDR3 DNA reads TGTGCCAGCAGTCTGTCCCCGGACTACACCTACGAGCAGTACTTC. Translation: CASSLSPDYTYEQYF.

Of note for this clone: The junction shows a germline mismatch at one end, possibly a read error. The J gene is TRBJ2-5, the V gene TRBV15; 7 nucleotides agree with TRBD1. The CDR3 totals 14 residues. Germline lookup yields CDR1 LNHNV and CDR2 YYDKDF (reference sequence). For the CDR3, the DNA is TGTGCCACCAGCGGAGACAGGGTGAGGGAGACCCAGTACTTC. This codes for CATSGDRVRETQYF. Full variable domain (missing parts from reference TRBV15 and TRBJ2-5): DAMVIQNPRYQVTQFGKPVTLSCSQTLNHNVMYWYQQKSSQAPKLLFHYYDKDFNNEADTPDNFQSRRPNTSFCFLDIRSPGLGDTAMYLCATSGDRVRETQYFGPGTRLLVL.

The V call is TRBV18, the J call TRBJ1-6; the D is unclear. This CDR3 has 15 residues. Germline lookup yields CDR1 KGHSH and CDR2 LQKENI. Trimming shortened V by 3 bases and J by 5 bases, and 11 bases separated the two germline ends. CDR3: CASSPRQKNNSPLHF. CDR3 nucleotide sequence: TGTGCCAGCTCACCGAGGCAGAAAAATAATTCACCCCTCCACTTT.

The chain couples TRBV19 to TRBJ2-5; 9 nucleotides align to TRBD2. Germline V gene lookup returns CDR1 LNHDA and CDR2 SQIVND (reference sequence). Trimming at V came to 7 bases and at J to 3 bases, leaving 9 bases not matched to a gene. The CDR3 sequence is 15 residues long. The CDR3 sequence: CASMDGSGSKETQYF. CDR3 in DNA: TGTGCCAGTATGGATGGTAGCGGGAGTAAAGAGACCCAGTACTTC.

In its sample, this clone was seen once. The chain employs TRBV2 and TRBJ1-5, with no clear D. Germline values: CDR1 SNHLY, CDR2 FYNNEI. Trimming cost V 3 bases and J 2 bases, with 11 bases left between them. The length of the CDR3 is 15 residues. CDR3 nucleotide sequence: TGTGCCAGCAGTGAGTCGTCGTCAGGCAATCAGCCCCAGCATTTT. Protein sequence: CASSESSSGNQPQHF.

This clone has only a few counts. V and J are TRBV5-5 and TRBJ2-7; D not certain. Deletions cut 4 bases from V and 1 base from J, with 12 bases between. The CDR3 is 14 amino acids. The V gene's germline CDR1 is SGHKS and CDR2 YYEKEE (reference sequence). The CDR3 bases are TGTGCCAGCAGCCTTATCCTCACATCCTACGAGCAGTACTTC. Its protein is CASSLILTSYEQYF.

This clone was observed a handful of times. The chain carries TRBV5-1 and TRBJ2-3; the D is unclear. Looked up from germline, CDR1 is SGHRS and CDR2 is YFSETQ. This CDR3 has 16 residues. V lost 4 bases, J lost 0 bases, and 15 bases lay in between. This CDR3 is CASSDTLRTSTDTQYF. DNA of the CDR3: TGCGCCAGCAGCGATACACTGAGAACTAGCACAGATACGCAGTATTTT.

The chain has TRBV7-2 and TRBJ2-1, with 14 bases matching TRBD2. After removal of 4 bases from V and 0 bases from J, the junction contained 2 bases not matched to a gene. Germline CDR1 reads SGHTA; CDR2 reads FQGNSA. The CDR3 loop spans 17 amino acids. The CDR3 DNA reads TGTGCCAGCAGCTCCGGACTAGCGGGGGGCTCCTACAATGAGCAGTTCTTC. This translates into CASSSGLAGGSYNEQFF.